These T cell receptor beta chains were read from a single sample in a study of shared clonotypes between healthy human individuals. The table came from immunoSEQ multiplex PCR; TCRdb's copy has only in-frame clones and leaves some out. Of around 990,000 clones listed, 70% to 80% are singletons. Sequencing was carried out using memory CD4+ T cells from PBMCs. Source of these receptors: a man younger than 35 in good health. Some clones in this sample may be carry-over from other donors' samples. CDR3s include the opening cysteine and the closing phenylalanine or tryptophan. The order of the fields is J gene, V gene, clone size, D gene, CDR3 protein, CDR3 DNA. D genes are given only for firm matches. Clone size is shown for a subset of rows, as once, few, many or a class of expanded clone.

TRBJ2-7	TRBV21-1	many	-	CASSSRRTSGRQGEQYF	TGTGCCAGCAGCTCCCGGAGGACTAGCGGGAGGCAGGGCGAGCAGTACTTC
TRBJ1-4	TRBV5-1	-	TRBD1	CASSPGTASTNEKLFF	TGCGCCAGCAGCCCAGGGACAGCCTCAACTAATGAAAAACTGTTTTTT
TRBJ2-2	TRBV7-2	few	-	CASTHGRSNTGELFF	TGTGCCAGCACCCATGGGCGATCGAACACCGGGGAGCTGTTTTTT
TRBJ1-1	TRBV6-1	-	-	CASSSLPGRRTEAFF	TGTGCCAGCAGTTCCCTCCCCGGAAGAAGGACTGAAGCTTTCTTT
TRBJ1-1	TRBV5-5	-	-	CASSLVGGVGTEAFF	TGTGCCAGCAGCCTAGTGGGGGGCGTAGGCACTGAAGCTTTCTTT
TRBJ2-6	TRBV25-1	-	-	CASATGANVLTF	TGTGCCAGCGCGACTGGGGCCAACGTCCTGACTTTC
TRBJ2-5	TRBV28	-	TRBD2	CASSSSSRGRLQETQYF	TGTGCCAGCAGTTCCTCCTCCCGCGGGAGGCTCCAAGAGACCCAGTACTTC
TRBJ1-5	TRBV28	-	-	CASSERQPQHF	TGTGCCAGCAGCGAGAGACAGCCCCAGCATTTT
TRBJ2-5	TRBV5-1	-	-	CASSLALAQKETQYF	TGCGCCAGCAGCTTGGCCCTGGCCCAGAAGGAGACCCAGTACTTC
TRBJ1-2	TRBV5-6	few	-	CASSSSDYGYTF	TGTGCCAGCAGCTCGTCAGACTATGGCTACACCTTC
TRBJ2-5	TRBV7-3	-	-	CASSLTGRGETQYF	TGTGCCAGCAGCTTGACCGGCCGTGGAGAGACCCAGTACTTC
TRBJ2-2	TRBV11-2	-	TRBD1	CASSRDLTGGRELFF	TGTGCCAGCAGCCGTGATCTCACAGGGGGCAGGGAGCTGTTTTTT
TRBJ1-2	TRBV2	once	TRBD1	CASGLRGQTFNYGYTF	TGTGCCAGCGGCCTGAGGGGACAGACCTTTAACTATGGCTACACCTTC
TRBJ2-7	TRBV5-1	-	TRBD1	CASSLTGGTSYEQYF	TGCGCCAGCAGCTTGACAGGGGGAACATCCTACGAGCAGTACTTC
TRBJ2-6	TRBV6-1	medium-sized	-	CASSELDFSGANVLTF	TGTGCCAGCAGTGAATTGGACTTCTCTGGGGCCAACGTCCTGACTTTC
TRBJ1-3	TRBV5-1	few	-	CASSLQAGAGNTIYF	TGCGCCAGCAGCTTGCAGGCAGGGGCTGGAAACACCATATATTTT
TRBJ2-3	TRBV4-1	-	-	CASSQDSRDSQYF	TGCGCCAGCAGCCAAGATTCGCGCGACTCGCAGTATTTT
TRBJ1-3	TRBV5-1	-	-	CASSAATSGNTIYF	TGCGCCAGCAGCGCGGCCACCTCTGGAAACACCATATATTTT
TRBJ1-2	TRBV15	-	-	CATSRTVGGYTF	TGTGCCACCAGCCGAACGGTGGGTGGCTACACCTTC
TRBJ2-5	TRBV6-1	-	-	CASSPMTVQETQYF	TGTGCCAGCAGCCCGATGACGGTCCAAGAGACCCAGTACTTC
TRBJ1-3	TRBV5-7	once	TRBD1	CASSSGTGKRSGNTIYF	TGTGCCAGCAGCTCCGGGACAGGGAAGAGGTCTGGAAACACCATATATTTT
TRBJ2-6	TRBV9	-	-	CASSAGSSGANVLTF	TGTGCCAGCAGCGCGGGTAGCTCTGGGGCCAACGTCCTGACTTTC
TRBJ2-5	TRBV5-6	-	TRBD2	CASSLAASGQETQYF	TGTGCCAGCAGCTTGGCGGCTAGCGGGCAAGAGACCCAGTACTTC
TRBJ2-1	TRBV7-8	-	TRBD2	CASSLRGGSYNEQFF	TGTGCCAGCAGCCTCCGGGGGGGGTCCTACAATGAGCAGTTCTTC
TRBJ2-7	TRBV7-3	-	-	CASSFPVHLAPLYYEQYF	TGTGCCAGCAGCTTCCCGGTTCACCTTGCCCCCCTTTATTACGAGCAGTACTTC
TRBJ1-1	TRBV30	few	-	CAWSPMVHTEAFF	TGTGCCTGGAGTCCTATGGTGCACACTGAAGCTTTCTTT
TRBJ1-3	TRBV9	many	-	CASSVEGQEWNTIYF	TGTGCCAGCAGCGTAGAAGGGCAGGAGTGGAACACCATATATTTT
TRBJ2-5	TRBV7-6	-	-	CASSKPGETQYF	TGTGCCAGCAGTAAACCGGGCGAGACCCAGTACTTC
TRBJ1-1	TRBV2	-	TRBD1	CASSSTTGGDTEAFF	TGTGCCAGCAGTTCGACGACAGGGGGAGACACTGAAGCTTTCTTT
TRBJ1-1	TRBV19	-	-	CASSFSPGRGRNTEAFF	TGTGCCAGTAGTTTTTCTCCCGGGCGGGGGAGGAACACTGAAGCTTTCTTT
TRBJ1-5	TRBV28	-	-	CATQGNQPQHF	TGTGCCACCCAAGGGAACCAGCCCCAGCATTTT
TRBJ1-1	TRBV28	few	-	CASSPRTGQKAFF	TGTGCCAGCAGTCCAAGGACTGGACAGAAAGCTTTCTTT
TRBJ2-1	TRBV2	-	TRBD2	CASLSGRAHNEQFF	TGTGCCAGCCTGTCGGGGAGGGCCCACAATGAGCAGTTCTTC
TRBJ2-1	TRBV7-8	few	-	CASSPSWGDHEQFF	TGTGCCAGCAGCCCATCATGGGGGGACCATGAGCAGTTCTTC
TRBJ1-3	TRBV2	-	TRBD1	CASREGQFSGNTIYF	TGTGCCAGCAGGGAGGGACAGTTCTCTGGAAACACCATATATTTT
TRBJ2-5	TRBV5-1	-	TRBD2	CASSEPGLAGGETQYF	TGCGCCAGCAGCGAGCCGGGACTAGCGGGAGGAGAGACCCAGTACTTC
TRBJ1-1	TRBV28	-	TRBD1	CASSSLGDRRGNTEAFF	TGTGCCAGCAGTTCCCTGGGGGACAGGAGAGGGAACACTGAAGCTTTCTTT
TRBJ1-2	TRBV18	once	TRBD1	CASSPGQGAYGYTF	TGTGCCAGCTCCCCGGGGCAGGGGGCTTATGGCTACACCTTC
TRBJ2-1	TRBV7-9	-	TRBD2	CASSLRGGRSYNEQFF	TGTGCCAGCAGCTTAAGGGGCGGGAGGTCCTACAATGAGCAGTTCTTC
TRBJ2-4	TRBV5-1	-	TRBD2	CASSLDGTSGDIQYF	TGCGCCAGCAGCTTAGACGGGACTAGCGGGGACATTCAGTACTTC
TRBJ2-3	TRBV5-1	-	TRBD2	CASSRNLAGGFPDTQYF	TGCGCCAGCAGCCGCAATCTAGCGGGAGGCTTCCCAGATACGCAGTATTTT
TRBJ1-1	TRBV6-4	-	-	CASILGPQAFF	TGTGCCAGCATTCTAGGGCCACAAGCTTTCTTT
TRBJ2-7	TRBV15	-	-	CATSRDHRAVSYEQYF	TGTGCCACCAGCAGAGATCACAGGGCCGTCTCCTACGAGCAGTACTTC
TRBJ1-1	TRBV18	-	-	CASSPLSHTEAFF	TGTGCCAGCTCACCACTTAGCCACACTGAAGCTTTCTTT
TRBJ2-1	TRBV11-2	-	TRBD2	CASSRLLAGGRNEQFF	TGTGCCAGCAGCCGCTTACTAGCGGGAGGGAGAAATGAGCAGTTCTTC
TRBJ1-2	TRBV5-8	-	-	CASSLVIDINQVRGYTF	TGTGCCAGCAGCTTGGTCATCGATATTAATCAAGTCAGGGGCTACACCTTC
TRBJ1-4	TRBV14	-	-	CASSQTRATNEKLFF	TGTGCCAGCAGCCAAACCAGGGCAACTAATGAAAAACTGTTTTTT
TRBJ2-7	TRBV6-5	-	TRBD1	CASSIGGTGGNEQYF	TGTGCCAGCAGCATAGGCGGGACAGGGGGGAACGAGCAGTACTTC
TRBJ2-1	TRBV28	-	TRBD2	CASSTRTSGSWNEQFF	TGTGCCAGCAGTACCCGGACTAGCGGGAGCTGGAATGAGCAGTTCTTC
TRBJ2-5	TRBV2	few	-	CASSLMGGGQETQYF	TGTGCCAGCAGTCTGATGGGAGGGGGGCAAGAGACCCAGTACTTC
TRBJ2-1	TRBV5-5	-	-	CASSLDPGSYNEQFF	TGTGCCAGCAGCTTGGACCCGGGGTCCTACAATGAGCAGTTCTTC